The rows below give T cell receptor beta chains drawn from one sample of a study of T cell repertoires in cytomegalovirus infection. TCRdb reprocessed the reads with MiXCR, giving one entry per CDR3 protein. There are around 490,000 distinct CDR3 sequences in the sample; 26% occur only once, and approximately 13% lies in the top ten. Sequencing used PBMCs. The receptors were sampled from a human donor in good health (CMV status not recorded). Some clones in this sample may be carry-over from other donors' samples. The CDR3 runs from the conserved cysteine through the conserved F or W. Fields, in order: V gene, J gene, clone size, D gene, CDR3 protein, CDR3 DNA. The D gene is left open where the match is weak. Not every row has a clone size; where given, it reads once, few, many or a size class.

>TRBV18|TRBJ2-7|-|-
CASSPITSSSDEQYF
TGTGCCAGCTCACCCATTACTAGCTCATCCGACGAGCAGTACTTC
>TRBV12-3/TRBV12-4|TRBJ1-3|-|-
CASSLYNQRNTIYF
TGTGCCAGCAGTCTCTATAATCAACGGAACACCATATATTTT
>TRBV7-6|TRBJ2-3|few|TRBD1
CASSPGTVTDTQYF
TGTGCCAGCAGCCCTGGGACAGTCACAGATACGCAGTATTTT
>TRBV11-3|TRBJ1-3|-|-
CASSPRRGGTTSGNTIYF
TGTGCCAGCAGCCCCCGAAGAGGGGGAACAACCTCTGGAAACACCATATATTTT
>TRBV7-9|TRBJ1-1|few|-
CASSLGGLGRAFF
TGTGCCAGCAGCTTAGGAGGTCTAGGAAGAGCTTTCTTT
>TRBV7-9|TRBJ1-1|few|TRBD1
CASSYSGTGGRTEAFF
TGTGCCAGCAGCTACTCCGGGACAGGGGGAAGAACTGAAGCTTTCTTT
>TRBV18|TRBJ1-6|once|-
CASSTDVNSPLHF
TGTGCCAGCTCGACAGATGTTAATTCACCCCTCCACTTT
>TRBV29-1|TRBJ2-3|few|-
CSVERESTDTQYF
TGCAGCGTTGAGCGGGAAAGCACAGATACGCAGTATTTT
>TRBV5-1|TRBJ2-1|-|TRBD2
CASSSYRTSGRTEQFF
TGCGCCAGCAGCTCCTATCGGACTAGCGGGAGAACTGAGCAGTTCTTC
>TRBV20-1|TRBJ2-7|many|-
CSAKNPGTFSYEQYF
TGCAGTGCTAAAAATCCCGGGACCTTCAGCTACGAGCAGTACTTC
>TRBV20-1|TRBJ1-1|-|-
CSASSVTVGTEAFF
TGCAGTGCTAGCTCGGTTACAGTGGGAACTGAAGCTTTCTTT
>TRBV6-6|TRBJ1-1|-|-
CASTSQGKKAEAFF
TGTGCCAGCACGTCCCAGGGGAAGAAGGCTGAAGCTTTCTTT
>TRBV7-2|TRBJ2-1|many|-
CASSFDPTYNEQFF
TGTGCCAGCAGCTTCGACCCCACCTACAATGAGCAGTTCTTC
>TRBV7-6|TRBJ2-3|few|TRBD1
CASSVDRGRPSTDTQYF
TGTGCCAGCAGCGTCGACAGGGGACGACCTAGCACAGATACGCAGTATTTT
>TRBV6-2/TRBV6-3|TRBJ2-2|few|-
CASSYYSSNTGELFF
TGTGCCAGCAGTTATTACAGTTCGAACACCGGGGAGCTGTTTTTT
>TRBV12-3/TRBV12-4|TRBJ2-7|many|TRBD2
CASSFGTSGRWTYEQYF
TGTGCCAGCAGTTTCGGGACTAGCGGGAGGTGGACCTACGAGCAGTACTTC
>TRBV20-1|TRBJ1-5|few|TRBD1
CSATGTGARDQPQHF
TGCAGTGCTACCGGGACAGGGGCGCGGGATCAGCCCCAGCATTTT
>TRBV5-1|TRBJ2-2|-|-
CASSPFANTGELFF
TGCGCCAGCAGCCCGTTCGCGAACACCGGGGAGCTGTTTTTT
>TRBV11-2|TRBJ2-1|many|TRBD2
CASSLEAGGPNEQFF
TGTGCCAGCAGCTTAGAAGCGGGAGGTCCCAATGAGCAGTTCTTC
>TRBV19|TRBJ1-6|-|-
CASSIQTIPPNSPLHF
TGTGCCAGTAGTATCCAGACGATTCCGCCAAATTCACCCCTCCACTTT